The entry below gives a single TCR beta chain sequence along with its context. Its target is unknown. The method was immunoSEQ multiplex PCR; TCRdb's version includes in-frame clones alone and lacks a portion of them. The sample holds approximately 30,000 clones, about 80% seen once. This entry belongs to a study of T cell repertoires in ileal Crohn's disease. The wider study: Operated complications were stricturing disease (61%) and penetrating disease (about 40%).

Trimming removed 4 bases from V and 6 bases from J; junction bases left unmatched: 5. The CDR3 extends over 13 amino acids. Study-wide results and limits: Sorted CD8 T cells held more high-frequency clones than CD4.

Sequencing was carried out using ileal tissue. The chain is built from TRBV23-1 and TRBJ2-7; TRBD1 agrees at 8 bases. TRBV23-1 qualifies as an ORF whose function is uncertain. This TCR was sampled from an adult with Crohn's disease. The CDR3 spells CASSRGQGREQYF. The CDR3 DNA is TGCGCCAGCAGTCGCGGACAGGGTCGCGAGCAGTACTTC.